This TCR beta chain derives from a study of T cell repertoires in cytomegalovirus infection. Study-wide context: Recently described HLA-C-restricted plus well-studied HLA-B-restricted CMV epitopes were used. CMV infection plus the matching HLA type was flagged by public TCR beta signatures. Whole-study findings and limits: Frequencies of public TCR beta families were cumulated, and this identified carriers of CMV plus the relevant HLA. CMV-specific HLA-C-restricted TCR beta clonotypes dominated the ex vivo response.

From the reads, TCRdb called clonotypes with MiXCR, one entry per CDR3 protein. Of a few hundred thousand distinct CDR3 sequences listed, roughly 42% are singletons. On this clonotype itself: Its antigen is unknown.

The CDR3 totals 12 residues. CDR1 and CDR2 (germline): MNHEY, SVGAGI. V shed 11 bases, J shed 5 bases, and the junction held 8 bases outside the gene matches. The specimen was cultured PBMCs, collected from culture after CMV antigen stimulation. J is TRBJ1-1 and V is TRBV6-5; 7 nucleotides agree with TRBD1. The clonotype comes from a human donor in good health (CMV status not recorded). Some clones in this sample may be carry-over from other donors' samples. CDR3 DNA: TGTGCCGCAGGGGGAGGTGGGACTGAAGCTTTCTTT. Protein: CAAGGGGTEAFF.